This TCR beta chain emerged from a study of somatic mutations in cytotoxic T cells in rheumatoid arthritis. Study as a whole: The flow sorting of some V beta antibody-stained T-cell populations reached nearly 100% purity, and the sorted populations included V beta1+ cells sequenced for TCRB.

General observations from the study: Comparison of CD8+ T-cell clonality between rheumatoid arthritis patients and age-matched healthy controls yielded no significant difference. Age-dependent increases in CD8+ clonality occurred in rheumatoid arthritis patients but not in healthy controls. Each of about an eighth of the roughly 60 patients had a largest CD8+ clone that made up more than 20% of CD8+ cells.

In regard to this clone: Its antigen is currently unknown.

Here immunoSEQ multiplex PCR was the method, and the copy in TCRdb shows in-frame clones only, minus some. The sample yields thousands of clones, 65% to 75% seen once. From germline, CDR1 is MNHEY and CDR2 SMNVEV (reference sequence). The CDR3 spans 14 residues. Trimming took off 6 bases at V and 1 base at J, with 12 bases between the two ends. This TCR derives from a man in his forties in good health. The sample taken for sequencing was CD8+ T cells sorted from blood. V gene TRBV27 combines with J gene TRBJ2-5; D uncertain. CDR3 in DNA: TGTGCCAGCAGCTCCCGGACGACCCAAGAGACCCAGTACTTC. Its translation is CASSSRTTQETQYF.